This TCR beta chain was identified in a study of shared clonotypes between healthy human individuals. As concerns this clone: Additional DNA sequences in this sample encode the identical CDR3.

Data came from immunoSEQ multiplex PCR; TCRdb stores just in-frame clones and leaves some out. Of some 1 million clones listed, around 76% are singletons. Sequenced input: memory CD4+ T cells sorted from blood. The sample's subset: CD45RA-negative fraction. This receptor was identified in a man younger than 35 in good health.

CDR3 loop: CASSLSAATYEQYF. The CDR3 DNA sequence: TGCGCCAGCAGCTTGTCCGCCGCCACCTACGAGCAGTACTTC. The chain combines TRBV5-1 with TRBJ2-7; no firm D call. Trimming removed 1 base at V and 2 bases at J, with 10 bases between. CDR3 size: 14 residues. Germline CDR1 reads SGHRS; CDR2 reads YFSETQ.